This T cell receptor (beta chain) is drawn from a study of Graves' ophthalmopathy and Graves' hyperthyroidism. Study at large: Peripheral blood was gathered at first diagnosis, ahead of any treatment whatsoever.

Germline values: CDR1 SEHNR, CDR2 FQNEAQ (reference sequence). Trimming took 2 bases from V and 5 from J, leaving 10 bases between them. CDR3 size: 15 residues. Using RNA transcripts, the TCR beta CDR3 regions were amplified. HTBI-primed first-round RT-PCR preceded second-round multiplex PCR. TCRdb reanalysed the multiplex PCR reads using MiXCR and keeps one entry per CDR3 protein. The table includes 150,000 to 200,000 distinct CDR3 sequences, roughly two fifths detected once. The source material was peripheral blood. This sequence joins TRBV7-9 and TRBJ1-6; the D gene is possibly TRBD1 (5 bases). The sequence was obtained from a woman between 35 and 50 years old with Graves' ophthalmopathy. DNA for the CDR3: TGTGCCAGCAGCTTAAGCGACAGAAATAATTCACCCCTCCACTTT. The encoded protein is CASSLSDRNNSPLHF.